Sequencing of this T cell receptor (beta chain) was carried out in a study of T cell repertoires in cytomegalovirus infection. Background on the study: Use of recently identified HLA-C-restricted and well-studied HLA-B-restricted CMV epitopes was part of the study.

The CDR3 length is 14 residues. CDR1 is LNHNV and CDR2 is YYDKDF in the germline V gene (reference sequence). V shed 3 bases, J shed 5 bases, and the junction held 3 bases outside the gene matches. General observations from the study: Dominating the ex vivo response were TCR beta clonotypes that were CMV-specific and HLA-C-restricted. CMV carriers with the relevant HLA were identified by cumulative public TCR beta family frequency.

Turning to this clonotype: Its antigen remains unknown.

MiXCR, applied by TCRdb to the reads, yields one record per CDR3 protein. This sample has roughly 87,000 distinct CDR3 sequences, with less than 30% found just once. J is TRBJ1-4 and V is TRBV15; 7 nucleotides agree with TRBD1. The clonotype originates from a human donor in good health (CMV status not recorded). Some clones in this sample may be carry-over from other donors' samples. The sequenced sample was CD8+ T cells from cultured PBMCs, obtained from culture after CMV antigen stimulation. CDR3 bases: TGTGCCACCAGCAGCAGGGGACAGAATGAAAAACTGTTTTTT. Translating it yields CATSSRGQNEKLFF.